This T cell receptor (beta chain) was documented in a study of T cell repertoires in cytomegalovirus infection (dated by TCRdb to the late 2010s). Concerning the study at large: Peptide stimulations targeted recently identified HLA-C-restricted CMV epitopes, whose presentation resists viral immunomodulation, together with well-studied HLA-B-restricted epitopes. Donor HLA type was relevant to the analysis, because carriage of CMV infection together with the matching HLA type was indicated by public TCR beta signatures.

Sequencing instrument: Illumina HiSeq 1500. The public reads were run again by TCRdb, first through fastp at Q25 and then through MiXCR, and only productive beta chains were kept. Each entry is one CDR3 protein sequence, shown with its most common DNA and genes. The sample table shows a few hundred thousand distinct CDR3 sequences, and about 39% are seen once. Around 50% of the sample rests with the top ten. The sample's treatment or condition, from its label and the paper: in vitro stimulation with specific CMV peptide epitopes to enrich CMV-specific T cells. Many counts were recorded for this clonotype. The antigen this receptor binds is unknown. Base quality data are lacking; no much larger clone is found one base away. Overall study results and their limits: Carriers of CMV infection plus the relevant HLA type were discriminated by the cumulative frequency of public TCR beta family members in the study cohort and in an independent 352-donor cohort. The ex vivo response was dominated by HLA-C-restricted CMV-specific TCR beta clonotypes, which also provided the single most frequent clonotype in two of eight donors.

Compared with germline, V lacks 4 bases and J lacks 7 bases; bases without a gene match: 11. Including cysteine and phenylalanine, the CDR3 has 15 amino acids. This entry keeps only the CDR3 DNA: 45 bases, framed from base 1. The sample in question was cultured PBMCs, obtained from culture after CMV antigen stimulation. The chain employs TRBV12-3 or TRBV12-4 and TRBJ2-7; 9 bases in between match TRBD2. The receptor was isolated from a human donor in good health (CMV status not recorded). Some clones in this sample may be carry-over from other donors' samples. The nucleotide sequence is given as TGTGCCAGCAGTTCCCAGATAGCGGGGGCAAGGGAGCAGTACTTC. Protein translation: CASSSQIAGAREQYF.